This passage covers 30 T cell receptor beta chains from one sample sequenced in a study of radiotherapy plus CTLA-4 blockade in lung cancer. This table comes from immunoSEQ multiplex PCR, and its TCRdb copy is limited to in-frame clones, with some not included. The table includes some 66,000 clones, about four fifths detected once. Sequencing used peripheral blood, obtained from a patient treated with radiotherapy plus ipilimumab. These receptors were obtained from a human donor with non-small cell lung cancer who had a partial response to radiotherapy plus ipilimumab.

The rearrangement links TRBV7-2 to TRBJ2-5, with 7 bases matching TRBD1. CDR3 length: 14 residues. CDR1 and CDR2 from the germline V gene are SGHTA and FQGNSA. Losses at the gene ends were 2 bases for V and 4 bases for J; bases not matched to a gene: 4. CDR3 in amino acids: CASSLTTGAETQYF. The CDR3 nucleotides read TGTGCCAGCAGCTTAACTACAGGGGCAGAGACCCAGTACTTC.

This clone has only one observation. The V gene is TRBV6-1, the J gene TRBJ2-3; 11 bases match TRBD2. The V gene's germline CDR1 is MNHNS and CDR2 SASEGT. V lost 4 bases to trimming and J lost 2 bases; unmatched junction nucleotides: 5. The CDR3 extends over 16 amino acids. CDR3 bases: TGTGCCAGCAGTGCCATAGCGGGGGGGGACACAGATACGCAGTATTTT. This translates into CASSAIAGGDTDTQYF.

The V gene is TRBV6-5, the J gene TRBJ2-1, with D tentatively TRBD2 (5 bases). Trimming pared 8 bases from V and 9 bases from J, leaving 17 bases between. Germline-derived CDR1 and CDR2 are MNHEY and SVGAGI. There are 13 residues in the CDR3. For the CDR3, the DNA is TGTGCCAGCTCTAATCTAGCCGTAGGTGAGCAGTTCTTC. Translating gives CASSNLAVGEQFF.

The chain is built from TRBV5-1 and TRBJ1-2; D not resolved. This CDR3 comprises 13 residues. CDR1 is SGHRS and CDR2 is YFSETQ in the germline V gene. The V gene lost 3 bases and the J gene lost 5 bases, with 11 bases spanning the gap. CDR3 protein: CASSSSPGYGYTF. CDR3 DNA: TGCGCCAGCAGCTCGTCCCCGGGGTATGGCTACACCTTC.

This rearrangement joins TRBV27 to TRBJ2-3; 12 nucleotides match TRBD2. The CDR3 totals 14 residues. V lost 8 bases, J lost 3 bases, and 3 bases stayed unmatched. Germline V gene sequence: CDR1 MNHEY, CDR2 SMNVEV (reference sequence). The CDR3, as DNA: TGTGCCAGCCAAACTAGCGGGAGGACAGATACGCAGTATTTT. Its protein is CASQTSGRTDTQYF.

The rearrangement joins TRBV6-1 to TRBJ2-3; 9 positions agree with TRBD1. Germline values: CDR1 MNHNS, CDR2 SASEGT. There are 14 residues in the CDR3. The junction had 4 bases not matched to a gene; V was cut back by 5 bases and J by 4 bases. In nucleotides, the CDR3 is TGTGCCAGCAGTAAGGACAGGGGAGCAGATACGCAGTATTTT. It specifies CASSKDRGADTQYF.

The rearrangement links TRBV28 to TRBJ1-4; no firm D call. Germline V CDR1 and CDR2: MDHEN, SYDVKM. V was clipped by 3 bases and J by 2 bases, with 4 bases between them. The CDR3 contains 13 residues. CDR3 amino acids: CASSFATNEKLFF. The CDR3 DNA sequence: TGTGCCAGCAGTTTTGCGACTAATGAAAAACTGTTTTTT.

V and J are TRBV9 and TRBJ1-1, with a possible D match to TRBD1 (5 bases). V was shortened by 4 bases and J by 0 bases, with 10 bases between the two germline ends. The CDR3 extends over 14 amino acids. Germline CDR1 and CDR2: SGDLS and YYNGEE. CDR3 nucleotide sequence: TGTGCCAGCAGCCTCTGGGACTTGAACACTGAAGCTTTCTTT. It codes for CASSLWDLNTEAFF.

V usage is TRBV18 and J usage is TRBJ1-2, with 12 bases aligning to TRBD1. V was clipped by 3 bases and J by 4 bases; unmatched bases: 3. Germline lookup yields CDR1 KGHSH and CDR2 LQKENI. The CDR3 covers 15 residues. The CDR3 DNA is TGTGCCAGCTCACCGGGACAGGGGGCTGCCTATGGCTACACCTTC. This sequence encodes CASSPGQGAAYGYTF.

The chain couples TRBV10-1 to TRBJ2-3, with TRBD1 matching over 11 bases. The germline V gene encodes CDR1 WNHNN and CDR2 SYGVQD (reference sequence). This CDR3 is 21 amino acids long. V lost 3 bases to trimming and J lost 4 bases; unmatched junction nucleotides: 21. CDR3 coding DNA: TGCGCCAGCAGTGACCACCGAGGGGGACAGGGGGTATTGTTTGCCCCAGATACGCAGTATTTT. It encodes CASSDHRGGQGVLFAPDTQYF.

The genes are TRBV5-6 and TRBJ1-1; D gene uncertain. The CDR3 contains 14 residues. CDR1 is SGHDT and CDR2 is YYEEEE in the germline V gene. Trimming stripped 4 bases from V and 1 base from J, with 11 bases between. The CDR3 here is CASSRDEGNTEAFF. The CDR3 DNA follows: TGTGCCAGCAGCCGTGATGAGGGGAACACTGAAGCTTTCTTT. Looking up the rest from reference TRBV5-6 and TRBJ1-1 gives the full variable domain: DAGVTQSPTHLIKTRGQQVTLRCSPKSGHDTVSWYQQALGQGPQFIFQYYEEEERQRGNFPDRFSGHQFPNYSSELNVNALLLGDSALYLCASSRDEGNTEAFFGQGTRLTVV.

The V and J genes are TRBV29-1 and TRBJ2-1, with 7 bases fitting TRBD2. J was trimmed by 3 bases and V by 6 bases; bases with no gene match: 8. Germline V lookup: CDR1 SQVTM, CDR2 ANQGSEA. The CDR3 contains 14 residues. The CDR3 nucleotides read TGCAGCGTGGATCTAGCGGCAGACTACAATGAGCAGTTCTTC. Translated: CSVDLAADYNEQFF.

The chain employs TRBV18 and TRBJ2-1; 11 bases match TRBD2. Germline-derived CDR1 and CDR2 are KGHSH and LQKENI. Trimming removed 5 bases from V and 9 bases from J; junction bases left unmatched: 6. The CDR3 extends over 14 amino acids. CDR3 in amino acids: CASSTSGRWSEQFF. The DNA for the CDR3 is TGTGCCAGCTCAACTAGCGGGAGATGGAGTGAGCAGTTCTTC.

This clone occurred a few times. V is TRBV5-1 and J is TRBJ2-7; the match to TRBD2 covers 8 bases. The CDR3 spans 15 residues. CDR1 is SGHRS, CDR2 YFSETQ, per germline. Germline trimming cut 0 bases from V and 4 bases from J; bases unmatched to any gene: 6. The CDR3 DNA sequence: TGCGCCAGCAGCTTGGGATTAGCGGGAAATTACGAGCAGTACTTC. Amino acids: CASSLGLAGNYEQYF.

This clone has only one observation. The chain has TRBV18 and TRBJ2-5; 8 nucleotides agree with TRBD1. The V and J ends lost 6 bases and 4 bases, in that order; junction bases with no gene match: 7. CDR1 KGHSH and CDR2 LQKENI come from the germline V gene. The CDR3 totals 14 residues. The CDR3 DNA reads TGTGCCAGCTCGCTTGGACAGGGTGGAGAGACCCAGTACTTC. Protein: CASSLGQGGETQYF. The full variable domain, with the rest looked up from reference TRBV18 and TRBJ2-5, is NAGVMQNPRHLVRRRGQEARLRCSPMKGHSHVYWYRQLPEEGLKFMVYLQKENIIDESGMPKERFSAEFPKEGPSILRIQQVVRGDSAAYFCASSLGQGGETQYFGPGTRLLVL.

CDR3 sequence (DNA): TGTGCCAGCAGCTGGACAGGGGATAACAATCAGCCCCAGCATTTT. This gives the protein CASSWTGDNNQPQHF. V is TRBV7-2 and J is TRBJ1-5; TRBD1 matches 9 bases. Trimming removed 4 bases from V and 3 bases from J; junction bases left unmatched: 4. CDR1 and CDR2 from the germline V gene are SGHTA and FQGNSA. The CDR3 runs 15 residues.

The chain couples TRBV5-1 to TRBJ1-4, with TRBD1 matching 12 bases. The CDR3 is 14 amino acids. From germline, CDR1 is SGHRS and CDR2 YFSETQ. V trimming: 4 bases; J trimming: 8 bases; junction bases outside the gene matches: 3. The CDR3 bases are TGCGCCAGCAGCGCCGGGACAGGGGGCGAAAAACTGTTTTTT. Translated: CASSAGTGGEKLFF.

This chain uses TRBV20-1 with TRBJ2-7; TRBD2 might be the D (6 bases). Trimming removed 8 bases at V and 5 bases at J, with 13 bases between. The CDR3 extends over 11 amino acids. CDR1 is DFQATT, CDR2 SNEGSKA, per germline (reference sequence). The CDR3: CSRDLGHEQYF. The CDR3 DNA follows: TGCAGTAGGGACTTGGGGCACGAGCAGTACTTC.

The chain uses TRBV18 and TRBJ1-1; TRBD1 matches at 8 bases. This CDR3 comprises 14 residues. Trimming at V came to 0 bases and at J to 8 bases, leaving 5 bases not matched to a gene. Germline CDR1 KGHSH, CDR2 LQKENI. The CDR3 is CASSPPSTGAEAFF. In nucleotides, the CDR3 is TGTGCCAGCTCACCACCCTCGACAGGGGCCGAAGCTTTCTTT.

The V gene is TRBV5-6, the J gene TRBJ1-4; tentatively, D is TRBD1 (6 bases). Trimming shortened V by 3 bases and J by 3 bases, and 18 bases separated the two germline ends. This CDR3 region has 17 residues. The V gene's germline CDR1 is SGHDT and CDR2 YYEEEE. As DNA, the CDR3 is TGTGCCAGCAGCTCGACAGGATTCCTTTCCTCTAATGAAAAACTGTTTTTT. Amino acids: CASSSTGFLSSNEKLFF.

The count of this clone is one. The gene calls are TRBV2 and TRBJ2-7; TRBD2 might be the D (6 bases). The CDR3 contains 13 residues. Deletions cut 6 bases from V and 6 bases from J, with 15 bases between. The germline CDR1 and CDR2 sequences are SNHLY and FYNNEI. The CDR3 here is CASSLVGGREQYF. CDR3 DNA sequence: TGTGCCAGCAGCCTCGTCGGGGGACGCGAGCAGTACTTC.

This rearrangement joins TRBV10-3 to TRBJ1-1; D might be TRBD1 (6 bases). The CDR3 spans 14 residues. V lost 4 bases and J lost 5, with 14 bases in between. Germline loops: CDR1 ENHRY, CDR2 SYGVKD. Written as DNA, the CDR3 is TGTGCCATCAGTGTGGCGGGGGCTGGAACTGAAGCTTTCTTT. Translating it yields CAISVAGAGTEAFF.

The rearrangement uses TRBV7-6 and TRBJ1-2, with D perhaps matching TRBD1 (6 bases). CDR1 SGHVS and CDR2 FNYEAQ come from the germline V gene. This CDR3 comprises 13 residues. V lost 5 bases and J 2 bases, leaving 9 bases between the germline ends. Here the CDR3 DNA reads TGTGCCAGCAGCCGGGACACCAACTATGGCTACACCTTC. Translation: CASSRDTNYGYTF.

This chain uses TRBV28 with TRBJ1-2, with D possibly being TRBD1 (6 bases). V was pared by 4 bases and J by 1 base, with 10 bases between. CDR1 MDHEN and CDR2 SYDVKM come from the germline V gene. This CDR3 is built from 14 residues. As DNA, the CDR3 is TGTGCCAGCAGTTATGCCAGGGGTAACTATGGCTACACCTTC. Residues: CASSYARGNYGYTF.

The rearrangement links TRBV7-8 to TRBJ2-5; 9 nucleotides line up with TRBD2. Germline assignment: CDR1 SGHVS and CDR2 FQNEAQ. The CDR3 sequence is 15 residues long. J was trimmed by 5 bases and V by 5 bases; bases with no gene match: 9. CDR3 sequence (DNA): TGTGCCAGCAGCCGGCGGGAGGGGGCTGGGGAGACCCAGTACTTC. It is translated as CASSRREGAGETQYF.

The V gene is TRBV5-4, the J gene TRBJ2-3; D may be TRBD2 (5 bases). CDR3 length: 17 amino acids. V shed 3 bases and J shed 6 bases, with 23 bases lying between them. Germline V gives CDR1 SGHNT, CDR2 YYREEE (reference sequence). CDR3 sequence (DNA): TGTGCCAGCAGCTGGGAGTCCTCTGACGGCCGCGGGGATACGCAGTATTTT. Its translation: CASSWESSDGRGDTQYF.

The rearrangement joins TRBV28 to TRBJ2-1, with 7 bases identical to TRBD2. This CDR3 has 15 amino acids. Germline lookup yields CDR1 MDHEN and CDR2 SYDVKM. V trimming: 6 bases; J trimming: 2 bases; junction bases outside the gene matches: 7. This CDR3 is CASSSQGLAYNEQFF. The DNA of the CDR3 is TGTGCCAGCAGCTCTCAAGGACTAGCCTACAATGAGCAGTTCTTC.

The V and J genes are TRBV5-1 and TRBJ2-5; 7 bases fit TRBD2. Losses at the gene ends were 0 bases for V and 1 base for J; bases not matched to a gene: 3. CDR3 length equals 15 residues. In germline, CDR1 is SGHRS, CDR2 YFSETQ. CDR3 bases: TGCGCCAGCAGCTTGGATCCTAGCGGCCAAGAGACCCAGTACTTC. Protein sequence: CASSLDPSGQETQYF.

In DNA, the CDR3 is TGTGCCAGCAGTTTCGGGGACAGGGACTACAATGAGCAGTTCTTC. Its translation is CASSFGDRDYNEQFF. The genes are TRBV28 and TRBJ2-1; the match to TRBD1 covers 9 bases. The ends lost 3 bases at V and 3 bases at J; junction bases unmatched: 3. The germline CDR1 and CDR2 sequences are MDHEN and SYDVKM. The length of the CDR3 is 15 residues.

The chain recombines TRBV15 with TRBJ2-7, with D maybe TRBD1 (5 bases). The germline V and J ends were trimmed by 0 bases and 3 bases, with 12 bases remaining between them. This CDR3 has 15 residues. CDR1 and CDR2 (germline): LNHNV, YYDKDF (reference sequence). The CDR3 protein is CATSRDRQPSYEQYF. The CDR3 nucleotides are TGTGCCACCAGCAGAGACAGACAGCCAAGCTACGAGCAGTACTTC.